The present entry profiles one T cell receptor (beta chain) with its context. The antigen remains undetermined. CDR1 and CDR2 (germline): MNHEY, SVGAGI. This CDR3 is 13 amino acids long. Trimming left V 4 bases short and J 3 bases short, with 10 bases between. By 5'RACE template switching, TCR cDNA was produced, with a universal primer site and UMIs added in the process. TCRdb itself ran the 5' RACE reads through MiXCR, one entry per CDR3 protein. The sample lists 600,000 to 750,000 distinct CDR3 sequences, over 9% occurring once. The data stem from a study of T cells after yellow fever vaccination. Study-level results: It was a weaker secondary response, yet one that peaked faster, at day 5 versus 15.

This TCR was sampled from a young man who received the YFV17D yellow fever vaccine. Sequenced material: PBMCs, taken on the day of the yellow fever booster vaccination. The genes are TRBV6-5 and TRBJ2-7; no clear D gene. CDR3 nucleotides: TGTGCCAGCAGTTCAATCTCCTTCTACGAGCAGTACTTC. It encodes CASSSISFYEQYF.